These 21 T cell receptor beta chains were all obtained from the same sample, sequenced in a study of monozygotic twins with inflammatory bowel disease. TCRdb reanalyzed the 5' RACE reads and collapses them to one entry per CDR3 protein, without DNA. The sample table sets out 440,000 or so distinct CDR3 sequences. Source material: blood. These receptors originate from a human donor with ulcerative colitis or Crohn's disease, or a healthy co-twin of an affected twin (not recorded which).

The chain combines TRBV6-5 with TRBJ1-4; TCRdb designates TRBD1, a call that cannot be tested without DNA. The germline gives CDR1 MNHEY, CDR2 SVGAGI. The CDR3 runs to 12 residues. The CDR3 sequence is CASRQGNEKLFF.

The chain couples TRBV7-9 to TRBJ1-1; lacking DNA, the TRBD1 call made by TCRdb goes unchecked. The CDR3 has 15 amino acids. The germline gives CDR1 SEHNR, CDR2 FQNEAQ (reference sequence). CDR3 sequence: CASSSPGSLNTEAFF.

The chain recombines TRBV9 with TRBJ2-1; TCRdb's D call of TRBD2 is untestable without DNA. Germline V gives CDR1 SGDLS, CDR2 YYNGEE. The CDR3 is 16 amino acids. The chain's CDR3 is CASSVRVGLAYNEQFF. Full variable domain (outside the CDR3, taken from reference TRBV9 and TRBJ2-1): DSGVTQTPKHLITATGQRVTLRCSPRSGDLSVYWYQQSLDQGLQFLIQYYNGEERAKGNILERFSAQQFPDLHSELNLSSLELGDSALYFCASSVRVGLAYNEQFFGPGTRLTVL.

The chain recombines TRBV28 with TRBJ1-1. Germline V gene data show CDR1 as MDHEN and CDR2 as SYDVKM. This CDR3 contains 12 residues. The CDR3 spells CASSLLNTEAFF. Combining the CDR3 with reference TRBV28 and TRBJ1-1 gives the whole variable domain DVKVTQSSRYLVKRTGEKVFLECVQDMDHENMFWYRQDPGLGLRLIYFSYDVKMKEKGDIPEGYSVSREKKERFSLILESASTNQTSMYLCASSLLNTEAFFGQGTRLTVV.

The chain recombines TRBV2 with TRBJ1-5; there is no DNA to check the TCRdb D call of TRBD1. Germline loops: CDR1 SNHLY, CDR2 FYNNEI. The length of the CDR3 is 15 residues. The CDR3 protein is CASSDWTGEYQPQHF.

This sequence joins TRBV4-1 and TRBJ2-4. CDR1 is MGHRA, CDR2 YSYEKL, per germline. This CDR3 comprises 14 residues. The CDR3 spells CASSQEGAKNIQYF.

The chain recombines TRBV7-7 with TRBJ2-1; lacking DNA, the TRBD1 call made by TCRdb goes unchecked. The length of the CDR3 is 13 residues. The germline CDR1 and CDR2 sequences are SSHAT and FNYEAQ (reference sequence). Here the CDR3 reads CASSPGQGNEQFF.

This chain joins TRBV3-1 and TRBJ2-3; TCRdb lists TRBD2, though no DNA is available to test this call. The germline V gene has CDR1 LGHDT and CDR2 YNNKEL (reference sequence). CDR3 size: 17 residues. CDR3 loop: CASSQAARGGRRDTQYF.

V and J are TRBV20-1 and TRBJ2-3. The CDR3 runs to 15 residues. Germline-derived CDR1 and CDR2 are DFQATT and SNEGSKA (reference sequence). The CDR3 region is CSARDRSTSTDTQYF.

This chain uses TRBV7-9 with TRBJ2-2; TCRdb proposes TRBD2, but this gene call is untestable without DNA. The CDR3 length is 14 residues. The germline V gene has CDR1 SEHNR and CDR2 FQNEAQ (reference sequence). The CDR3: CASTDVDFTGELFF. Looking up the rest from reference TRBV7-9 and TRBJ2-2 gives the full variable domain: DTGVSQNPRHKITKRGQNVTFRCDPISEHNRLYWYRQTLGQGPEFLTYFQNEAQLEKSRLLSDRFSAERPKGSFSTLEIQRTEQGDSAMYLCASTDVDFTGELFFGEGSRLTVL.

This chain uses TRBV27 with TRBJ2-1; TCRdb names TRBD1, which stays unverified in the absence of DNA. This CDR3 region has 15 residues. Per the germline V gene, CDR1 is MNHEY and CDR2 is SMNVEV (reference sequence). This CDR3 is CASSFRQDGVSEQFF.

CDR3: CASTLGTYEQFF. The chain uses TRBV6-1 and TRBJ2-1; TCRdb selects TRBD2, and the lack of DNA leaves this call unchecked. The CDR3 contains 12 residues. CDR1 MNHNS and CDR2 SASEGT come from the germline V gene.

J is TRBJ1-2 and V is TRBV18; TCRdb indicates TRBD1, and absent DNA this call remains unverified. The CDR3 extends over 15 amino acids. In germline, CDR1 is KGHSH, CDR2 LQKENI. CDR3 sequence: CASSPNRDRNYGYTF.

The V and J genes are TRBV7-8 and TRBJ1-4; TCRdb calls TRBD1, which cannot be checked without DNA. CDR1 is SGHVS, CDR2 FQNEAQ, per germline. The CDR3 contains 14 residues. CDR3 loop: CASARDSFNEKLFF.

The genes are TRBV7-9 and TRBJ1-1. The CDR3 loop spans 13 amino acids. Germline CDR1 SEHNR, CDR2 FQNEAQ (reference sequence). CDR3 loop: CASSFGLNTEAFF.

CDR3 protein: CASSARGNTIYF. The chain joins TRBV10-2 to TRBJ1-3. The CDR3 runs 12 residues. CDR1 and CDR2 (germline): WSHSY, SAAADI.

The genes are TRBV5-1 and TRBJ1-1. The CDR3 sequence is 16 residues long. The germline CDR1 and CDR2 sequences are SGHRS and YFSETQ. This CDR3 reads CASSFGRGPRNTEAFF.

The chain is built from TRBV5-1 and TRBJ2-3; no DNA is available, so the TRBD1 call from TCRdb remains unchecked. This CDR3 is built from 15 residues. CDR1 and CDR2 (germline): SGHRS, YFSETQ. The chain's CDR3 is CASSLDPNRADTQYF. Drawing the rest from reference TRBV5-1 and TRBJ2-3, the complete variable domain is KAGVTQTPRYLIKTRGQQVTLSCSPISGHRSVSWYQQTPGQGLQFLFEYFSETQRNKGNFPGRFSGRQFSNSRSEMNVSTLELGDSALYLCASSLDPNRADTQYFGPGTRLTVL.

The rearrangement uses TRBV7-9 and TRBJ1-5; TCRdb gives TRBD1 as the D gene, but with no DNA this cannot be confirmed. CDR1 is SEHNR, CDR2 FQNEAQ, per germline (reference sequence). The CDR3 covers 15 residues. CDR3 protein: CASSPQGAGNQPQHF.

The V call is TRBV7-2, the J call TRBJ2-3; with no DNA, the TCRdb D assignment of TRBD1 cannot be verified. Germline V lookup: CDR1 SGHTA, CDR2 FQGNSA. The CDR3 consists of 16 residues. The CDR3 sequence is CASSLDALGGPDTQYF.

The gene calls are TRBV30 and TRBJ2-2; TCRdb designates TRBD1, a call that cannot be tested without DNA. The CDR3 is made up of 15 amino acids. CDR1 and CDR2 from the germline V gene are GTSNPN and SVGIG (reference sequence). The CDR3 region is CAWSSALGAGGELFF.